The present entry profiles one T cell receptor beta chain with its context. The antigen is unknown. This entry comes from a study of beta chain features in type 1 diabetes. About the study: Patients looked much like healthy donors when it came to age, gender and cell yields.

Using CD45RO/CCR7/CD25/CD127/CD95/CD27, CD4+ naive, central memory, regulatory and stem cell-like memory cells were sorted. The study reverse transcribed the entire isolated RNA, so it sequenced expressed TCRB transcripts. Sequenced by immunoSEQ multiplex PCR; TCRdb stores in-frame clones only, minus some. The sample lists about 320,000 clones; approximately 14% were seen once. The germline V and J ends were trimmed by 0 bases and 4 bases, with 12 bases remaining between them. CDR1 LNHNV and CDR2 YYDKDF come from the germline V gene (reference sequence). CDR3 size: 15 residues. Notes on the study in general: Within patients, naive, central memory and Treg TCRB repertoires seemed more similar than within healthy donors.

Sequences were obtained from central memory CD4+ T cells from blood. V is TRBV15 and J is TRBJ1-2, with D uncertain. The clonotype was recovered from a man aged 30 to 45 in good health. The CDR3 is CATSRDRFSFYGYTF. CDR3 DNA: TGTGCCACCAGCAGAGATCGATTCAGCTTCTATGGCTACACCTTC.